Below are 5 T cell receptor beta chains sequenced from a single sample in a study of somatic mutations in cytotoxic T cells in rheumatoid arthritis. Clones were read by immunoSEQ multiplex PCR, and TCRdb kept only the in-frame ones, dropping some. The sample holds about 20,000 clones, around 84% seen once. The sequencing sample was made of CD8+ T cells sorted from blood. These receptors originate from a woman in her forties or fifties in good health.

V is TRBV7-6 and J is TRBJ2-7, with D possibly matching TRBD1 (5 bases). This CDR3 has 13 residues. Trimming took off 1 base at V and 2 bases at J, with 6 bases between the two ends. CDR1 and CDR2 (germline): SGHVS, FNYEAQ. The CDR3 DNA sequence: TGTGCCAGCAGCTTAGACAGGACCTACGAGCAGTACTTC. It encodes CASSLDRTYEQYF.

This sequence joins TRBV6-4 and TRBJ1-1; maybe TRBD1 (5 bases). The CDR3 length is 21 residues. Trimming left V 2 bases short and J 0 bases short, with 28 bases between. Germline values: CDR1 MRHNA, CDR2 SNTAGT. CDR3 sequence (DNA): TGTGCCAGCAGTGACCCTCCCTGGAACAGGTGGGCGGGGGTTATGAACACTGAAGCTTTCTTT. Encoded protein: CASSDPPWNRWAGVMNTEAFF.

As DNA, the CDR3 is TGTGCCAGCAGCCAAGATCCGTTGGAGACCCAGTACTTC. Translating it yields CASSQDPLETQYF. The chain has TRBV14 and TRBJ2-5, with no clear D. Germline assignment: CDR1 SGHDN and CDR2 FVKESK. The CDR3 totals 13 residues. V shed 0 bases and J shed 5 bases, with 7 bases lying between them.

The chain is built from TRBV7-2 and TRBJ2-3, with D possibly matching TRBD1 (5 bases). Per germline, CDR1 SGHTA and CDR2 FQGNSA. The CDR3 loop spans 16 amino acids. The germline V and J ends were trimmed by 3 bases and 3 bases, with 16 bases remaining between them. CDR3 nucleotide sequence: TGTGCCAGCAGCTTCAATGGGGCTAGTAGTACAGATACGCAGTATTTT. Its translation is CASSFNGASSTDTQYF.

The chain employs TRBV9 and TRBJ2-5; 7 bases are shared with TRBD1. The CDR3 runs 16 residues. Germline CDR1 reads SGDLS; CDR2 reads YYNGEE. V was clipped by 4 bases and J by 0 bases; unmatched bases: 9. CDR3 bases: TGTGCCAGCAGCTCTCCCGGACAGGACTACCAAGAGACCCAGTACTTC. Translated: CASSSPGQDYQETQYF.